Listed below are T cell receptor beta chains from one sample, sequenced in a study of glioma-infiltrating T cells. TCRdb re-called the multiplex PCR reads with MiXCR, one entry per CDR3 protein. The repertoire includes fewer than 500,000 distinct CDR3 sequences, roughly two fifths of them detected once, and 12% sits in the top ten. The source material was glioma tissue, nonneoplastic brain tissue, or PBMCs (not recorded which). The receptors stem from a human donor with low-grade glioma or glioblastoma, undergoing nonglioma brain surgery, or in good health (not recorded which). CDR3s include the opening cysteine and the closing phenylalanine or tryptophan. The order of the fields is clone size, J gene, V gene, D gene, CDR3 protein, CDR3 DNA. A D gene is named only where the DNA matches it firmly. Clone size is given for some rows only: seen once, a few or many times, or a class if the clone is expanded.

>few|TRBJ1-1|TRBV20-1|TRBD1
CSVPDRGLNTEAFF
TGCAGTGTTCCGGACAGGGGGCTGAACACTGAAGCTTTCTTT
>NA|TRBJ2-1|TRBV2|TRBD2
CASSLVAGASYNEQFF
TGTGCCAGCAGCTTAGTAGCGGGAGCTTCCTACAATGAGCAGTTCTTT
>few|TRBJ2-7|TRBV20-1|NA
CSAPRGDRSYEQYF
TGCAGTGCCCCAAGGGGGGACCGCTCCTACGAGCAGTACTTC
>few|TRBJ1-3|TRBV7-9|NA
CASSLAPGAGNTIYF
TGTGCCAGCAGCTTAGCGCCCGGGGCTGGAAACACCATATATTTT
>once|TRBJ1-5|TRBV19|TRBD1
CASSSSLAGGEPQHF
TGTGCCAGTAGTTCTTCCCTAGCAGGGGGAGAGCCCCAGCATTTT
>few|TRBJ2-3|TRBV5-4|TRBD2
CASSPVAGHSTDTQYF
TGTGCCAGCAGCCCGGTAGCGGGGCATAGCACAGATACGCAGTATTTT
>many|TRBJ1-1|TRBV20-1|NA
CSARQGEGGLNTEAFF
TGCAGTGCTAGACAAGGGGAGGGGGGCTTGAACACTGAAGCTTTCTTT
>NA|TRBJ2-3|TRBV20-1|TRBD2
CSARGGTSGSLDTQYF
TGCAGTGCTAGGGGGGGGACTAGCGGGAGTTTGGATACGCAGTATTTT
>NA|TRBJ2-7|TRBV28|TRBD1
CASSNMLQGGTCEQYF
TGTGCCAGCAGCAATATGTTACAGGGGGGAACTTGCGAGCAGTACTTC
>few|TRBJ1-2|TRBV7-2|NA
CASSLFRGANYGYTF
TGTGCCAGCAGCTTATTCCGGGGAGCTAACTATGGCTACACCTTC
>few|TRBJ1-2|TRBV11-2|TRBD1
CASSPLTGTGRLKNYGYTF
TGTGCCAGCAGCCCGTTAACCGGGACAGGAAGACTTAAGAACTATGGCTACACCTTC
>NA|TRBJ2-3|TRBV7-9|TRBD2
CASSLLAAGGADTQYF
TGTGCCAGCAGCTTATTAGCAGCGGGAGGCGCAGATACGCAGTATTTT
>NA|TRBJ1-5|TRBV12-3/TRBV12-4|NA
CASSFQGNSNQPQHF
TGTGCCAGCAGTTTTCAAGGGAATAGCAATCAGCCCCAGCATTTT
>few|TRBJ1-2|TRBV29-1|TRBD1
CSARQGATIYGYTF
TGCAGCGCACGACAGGGGGCAACTATTTATGGCTACACCTTC
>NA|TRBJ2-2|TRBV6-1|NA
CASSALGELLF
TGTGCCAGCAGTGCTCTCGGTGAGCTGCTTTTT
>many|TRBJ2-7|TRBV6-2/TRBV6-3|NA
CASSYRQGAYEQYF
TGTGCCAGCAGTTACCGGCAGGGAGCCTACGAGCAGTACTTC
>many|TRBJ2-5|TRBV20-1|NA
CSALVGGQETQYF
TGCAGTGCGCTCGTTGGCGGCCAAGAGACCCAGTACTTC
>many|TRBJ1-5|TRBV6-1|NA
CASSDIRSLLSNQPQHF
TGTGCCAGCAGTGATATAAGGTCCCTCCTTAGCAATCAGCCCCAGCATTTT
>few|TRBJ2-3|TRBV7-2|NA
CASSLAGVAGSTDTQYF
TGTGCCAGCAGCTTAGCGGGAGTGGCGGGATCCACAGATACGCAGTATTTT
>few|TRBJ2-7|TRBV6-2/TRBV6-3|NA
CASSYRLPRAGQYF
TGTGCCAGCAGTTACAGGCTCCCCAGGGCGGGGCAGTACTTC
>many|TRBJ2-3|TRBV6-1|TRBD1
CASARGLQDTQYF
TGTGCCAGCGCCAGGGGGCTACAAGATACGCAGTATTTT
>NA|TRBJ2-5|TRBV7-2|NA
CASSVGPYQETQYF
TGTGCCAGCAGCGTAGGTCCGTACCAGGAGACCCAGTACTTC
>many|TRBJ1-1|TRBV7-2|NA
CASSLVQVNTEAFF
TGTGCCAGCAGCTTAGTACAGGTGAACACTGAAGCTTTCTTT
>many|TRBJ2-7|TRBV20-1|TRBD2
CSASSGRGTYEQYF
TGCAGTGCTAGCAGCGGGAGAGGGACCTACGAGCAGTACTTC
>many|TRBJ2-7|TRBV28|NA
CASRLDSRWGEQYF
TGTGCCAGCCGCTTGGACAGTCGGTGGGGCGAGCAGTACTTC
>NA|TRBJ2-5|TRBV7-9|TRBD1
CASSFEYTGGKETQYF
TGTGCCAGCAGCTTCGAATATACAGGGGGCAAAGAGACCCAGTACTTC
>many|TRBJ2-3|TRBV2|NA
CASRDLFTDTQYF
TGTGCCAGCAGGGACTTATTCACAGATACGCAGTATTTT
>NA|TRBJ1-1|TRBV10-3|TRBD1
CAISARVGQGSSEAFF
TGTGCCATCAGTGCCCGTGTGGGACAGGGTAGCTCTGAAGCTTTCTTT
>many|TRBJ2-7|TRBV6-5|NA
CASSYLKGSEQYF
TGTGCCAGCAGTTACTTGAAGGGGTCCGAGCAGTACTTC
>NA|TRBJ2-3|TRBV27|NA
CASNKGGTIVTDTQYF
TGTGCCAGCAACAAAGGGGGTACTATCGTCACAGATACGCAGTATTTT
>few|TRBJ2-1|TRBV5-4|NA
CASSLFSAVNEQFF
TGTGCCAGCAGCTTGTTTTCAGCAGTCAATGAGCAGTTCTTC
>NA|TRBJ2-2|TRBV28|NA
CATYRAETGGLFF
TGTGCCACCTACAGGGCGGAAACCGGGGGGCTGTTTTTT
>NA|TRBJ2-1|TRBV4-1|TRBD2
CASSQPGLAGVPEQFF
TGCGCCAGCAGCCAACCGGGACTAGCGGGAGTTCCTGAGCAGTTCTTC
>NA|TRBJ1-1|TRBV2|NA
CASTRQLMNIEAFF
TGTGCCAGCACCCGCCAGCTTATGAACATTGAAGCTTTCTTT
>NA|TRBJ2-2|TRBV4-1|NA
CASRWWLSGELFF
TGTGCCAGCCGGTGGTGGTTATCCGGGGAGCTGTTTTTT
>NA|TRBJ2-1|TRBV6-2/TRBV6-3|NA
CASNYAGSYNEQFF
TGTGCCAGCAACTACGCAGGCTCCTACAATGAGCAGTTCTTC
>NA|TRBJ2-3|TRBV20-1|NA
CSARAPMARLASSTDTQYF
TGCAGTGCTAGAGCCCCGATGGCTCGCTTAGCGTCAAGCACAGATACGCAGTATTTT